A single sample is the source of the 26 T cell receptor beta chains below, sequenced in a study of blood T cell repertoires in COVID-19. Data came from immunoSEQ multiplex PCR; TCRdb stores just in-frame clones and leaves some out. The table records approximately 46,000 clones, roughly 84% of them present only once. What was sequenced was peripheral blood. The receptors here all came from a human donor in a cohort sampled during active COVID-19.

This clone was observed a handful of times. The gene calls are TRBV24-1 and TRBJ1-2, with D perhaps TRBD1 (6 bases). V lost 5 bases and J 2 bases, leaving 11 bases between the germline ends. The germline gives CDR1 KGHDR, CDR2 SFDVKD. The CDR3 runs to 14 residues. The CDR3 loop is CATSGQGINYGYTF. The CDR3 DNA reads as TGTGCCACCAGTGGGCAGGGGATAAACTATGGCTACACCTTC.

This chain uses TRBV5-1 with TRBJ2-3, with TRBD2 identical over 15 bases. This CDR3 has 16 residues. Trimming at V came to 0 bases and at J to 6 bases, leaving 2 bases not matched to a gene. Per the germline V gene, CDR1 is SGHRS and CDR2 is YFSETQ. The CDR3 reads CASSLVGTSGRDTQYF. The DNA for the CDR3 is TGCGCCAGCAGCTTGGTCGGGACTAGCGGGAGGGATACGCAGTATTTT.

This clone has only one observation. The rearrangement uses TRBV7-9 and TRBJ2-3; TRBD1 aligns across 7 bases. There are 14 residues in the CDR3. CDR1 and CDR2 from the germline V gene are SEHNR and FQNEAQ (reference sequence). V shed 3 bases, J shed 4 bases, and the junction held 4 bases outside the gene matches. CDR3 sequence: CASSFRTGADTQYF. In nucleotides, the CDR3 is TGTGCCAGCAGCTTTCGCACAGGGGCAGATACGCAGTATTTT.

V and J are TRBV4-3 and TRBJ2-5; D perhaps matches TRBD2 (5 bases). The CDR3 runs 13 residues. The germline V and J ends were trimmed by 1 base and 4 bases, with 7 bases remaining between them. Germline loops: CDR1 LGHNA, CDR2 YSLEER. The CDR3, as DNA: TGCGCCAGCAGCCAAGTTGCGGGAGAGACCCAGTACTTC. Its protein is CASSQVAGETQYF.

The rearrangement links TRBV13 to TRBJ2-1; 12 bases fit TRBD2. There are 17 residues in the CDR3. The germline V gene encodes CDR1 PRHDT and CDR2 FYEKMQ (reference sequence). The V gene end was trimmed by 5 bases and the J gene end by 6 bases; junction bases not matched to a gene: 11. The CDR3 region has the DNA TGTGCCAGCAGCGCTAGACTAGCGGGAGTGTTATTCAATGAGCAGTTCTTC. It encodes CASSARLAGVLFNEQFF.

This clone was seen just once. DNA of the CDR3: TGTGCCAGCAGCGTCGGGGTCCAAGAGACCCAGTACTTC. It encodes CASSVGVQETQYF. This sequence joins TRBV11-2 and TRBJ2-5; tentative D call: TRBD2 (5 bases). Germline CDR1 is SGHAT and CDR2 is FQNNGV. The V end lost 5 bases, the J end lost 1 base, and 8 bases lay between the germline ends. This CDR3 is 13 amino acids long.

The chain carries TRBV28 and TRBJ1-5; D perhaps matches TRBD1 (6 bases). The CDR3 is made up of 14 amino acids. Deletions cut 4 bases from V and 1 base from J, with 8 bases between. Germline lookup yields CDR1 MDHEN and CDR2 SYDVKM. For the CDR3, the DNA is TGTGCCAGCAGTTCAGGGGAAAGCAATCAGCCCCAGCATTTT. Residues: CASSSGESNQPQHF.

This chain links TRBV4-2 with TRBJ2-7; possible D gene TRBD1, 6 bases. Germline loops: CDR1 LGHNA, CDR2 YNFKEQ. CDR3 length: 16 residues. V lost 1 base and J lost 6, with 19 bases in between. CDR3 nucleotide sequence: TGTGCCAGCAGCCAAGCGGGACCCCTAACAGGGACCGAGCAGTACTTC. Its translation: CASSQAGPLTGTEQYF.

This chain uses TRBV28 with TRBJ2-7; perhaps TRBD1 as D (6 bases). The germline gives CDR1 MDHEN, CDR2 SYDVKM. This CDR3 region has 13 residues. The V and J ends lost 7 bases and 2 bases respectively, with 12 bases between them. As DNA, the CDR3 is TGTGCCAGCATAGGCCAGGGGCCCTACGAGCAGTACTTC. Its translation: CASIGQGPYEQYF.

This clone came up once. This chain uses TRBV19 with TRBJ2-7; 8 nucleotides align to TRBD1. CDR3 length: 13 residues. The germline V gene has CDR1 LNHDA and CDR2 SQIVND (reference sequence). After removal of 5 bases from V and 3 bases from J, the junction contained 3 bases not matched to a gene. CDR3 DNA sequence: TGTGCCAGTAGTCCGGACAGGGACTACGAGCAGTACTTC. It translates to CASSPDRDYEQYF.

The V and J genes are TRBV28 and TRBJ2-7; maybe TRBD2 (6 bases). This CDR3 has 14 residues. The germline gives CDR1 MDHEN, CDR2 SYDVKM. V dropped 1 base and J dropped 4 bases, with 11 bases sitting between them. This chain's CDR3 is CASSLSGSGYEQYF. CDR3 nucleotide sequence: TGTGCCAGCAGTTTATCCGGGAGTGGGTACGAGCAGTACTTC.

The chain couples TRBV30 to TRBJ1-2, with 8 positions matching TRBD1. The germline CDR1 and CDR2 sequences are GTSNPN and SVGIG (reference sequence). The J segment lost 6 bases and the V segment lost 4 bases, leaving 4 bases of the junction unmatched. This CDR3 contains 12 residues. The CDR3 DNA reads TGTGCCTGGACCGACAGGGGAGATGGCTACACCTTC. Translation gives CAWTDRGDGYTF.

J is TRBJ2-3 and V is TRBV28, with 10 bases matching TRBD2. The CDR3 has 16 residues. CDR1 is MDHEN, CDR2 SYDVKM, per germline. V dropped 6 bases and J dropped 0; count of bases not matched to a gene: 6. CDR3 bases: TGTGCCAGCAGAAGGGGACTAGCGAAAAGCACAGATACGCAGTATTTT. Protein: CASRRGLAKSTDTQYF.

This rearrangement joins TRBV9 to TRBJ1-5; D not resolved. Trimming took off 4 bases at V and 6 bases at J, with 17 bases between the two ends. The CDR3 is made up of 15 amino acids. Germline V gene data show CDR1 as SGDLS and CDR2 as YYNGEE. The CDR3 loop is CASSPSPTTGQPQHF. Written as DNA, the CDR3 is TGTGCCAGCAGCCCCAGTCCCACCACGGGTCAGCCCCAGCATTTT.

This chain connects TRBV7-2 to TRBJ2-3; D is possibly TRBD2 (5 bases). The length of the CDR3 is 15 residues. The ends were cut back, 2 bases at V and 3 bases at J, with 12 bases in the middle. Per the germline V gene, CDR1 is SGHTA and CDR2 is FQGNSA. In nucleotides, the CDR3 is TGTGCCAGCAGCTTAAGTGGGCGGGCGACAGATACGCAGTATTTT. It translates to CASSLSGRATDTQYF.

This rearrangement joins TRBV6-5 to TRBJ2-3; 9 nucleotides line up with TRBD1. CDR1 and CDR2 (germline): MNHEY, SVGAGI. The CDR3 loop spans 15 amino acids. V shed 6 bases, J shed 4 bases, and the junction held 8 bases outside the gene matches. As DNA, the CDR3 is TGTGCCAGCAGGCGCGACAGGGGGTTATCAGATACGCAGTATTTT. This sequence encodes CASRRDRGLSDTQYF.

J is TRBJ1-1 and V is TRBV9, with 10 bases that match TRBD1. The CDR3 sequence is 15 residues long. J was trimmed by 4 bases and V by 4 bases; bases with no gene match: 7. CDR1 SGDLS and CDR2 YYNGEE come from the germline V gene. CDR3 region: CASSPDRDRGTEAFF. CDR3 nucleotides: TGTGCCAGCAGCCCCGACCGGGACAGGGGCACTGAAGCTTTCTTT.

V is TRBV24-1 and J is TRBJ1-1; D is uncertain. From germline, CDR1 is KGHDR and CDR2 SFDVKD. The CDR3 runs 14 residues. V was clipped by 7 bases and J by 1 base, with 12 bases between them. For the CDR3, the DNA is TGTGCCACCAGGACGGAGGGCCCGAACACTGAAGCTTTCTTT. Residues: CATRTEGPNTEAFF.

The chain combines TRBV4-1 with TRBJ2-7, with D perhaps matching TRBD2 (6 bases). This CDR3 is 14 amino acids long. Germline CDR1 is MGHRA and CDR2 is YSYEKL. Trimming took 1 base from V and 0 from J, leaving 7 bases between them. This CDR3 is CASSQGDFSYEQYF. In nucleotides, the CDR3 is TGCGCCAGCAGCCAAGGGGACTTCTCCTACGAGCAGTACTTC.

V is TRBV5-1 and J is TRBJ2-5, with 8 bases aligning to TRBD1. Losses at the gene ends were 4 bases for V and 4 bases for J; bases not matched to a gene: 9. This CDR3 contains 15 residues. Germline values: CDR1 SGHRS, CDR2 YFSETQ. The CDR3 DNA is TGCGCCAGCAGCCGACAGGGGTTGGGTTCAGAGACCCAGTACTTC. Translating gives CASSRQGLGSETQYF.

This clone was observed a few times. The chain links TRBV20-1 to TRBJ2-7; D uncertain. V was shortened by 1 base and J by 4 bases, with 5 bases between the two germline ends. The germline V gene encodes CDR1 DFQATT and CDR2 SNEGSKA (reference sequence). The length of the CDR3 is 11 residues. CDR3 sequence (DNA): TGCAGTGCTAGAGTCAGGTACGAGCAGTACTTC. As protein: CSARVRYEQYF.

The chain couples TRBV6-5 to TRBJ2-7; TRBD1 matches 7 bases. The CDR3 has 16 residues. After removal of 2 bases from V and 0 bases from J, the junction contained 7 bases not matched to a gene. The germline V gene encodes CDR1 MNHEY and CDR2 SVGAGI. The DNA for the CDR3 is TGTGCCAGCAGTTACGCCTCGGCAGGGGGCTCCTACGAGCAGTACTTC. Translation gives CASSYASAGGSYEQYF.

V usage is TRBV19 and J usage is TRBJ2-5, with a possible D match to TRBD1 (5 bases). This CDR3 has 15 amino acids. CDR1 and CDR2 (germline): LNHDA, SQIVND (reference sequence). V was trimmed by 2 bases and J by 6 bases, leaving 16 bases between them. The CDR3 DNA sequence: TGTGCCAGTAGTATACCCCAAGCAGGGCTGAAGACCCAGTACTTC. Translation: CASSIPQAGLKTQYF.

The chain is built from TRBV2 and TRBJ2-1, with a tentative D call TRBD2 (5 bases). V was cut by 7 bases and J by 11 bases, with 21 bases left in between. Germline CDR1 is SNHLY and CDR2 is FYNNEI. This CDR3 contains 14 residues. The CDR3 reads CASTEGLSRGKQFF. CDR3 bases: TGTGCCAGCACCGAGGGCCTCTCCCGGGGAAAGCAGTTCTTC. Drawing the rest from reference TRBV2 and TRBJ2-1, the complete variable domain is EPEVTQTPSHQVTQMGQEVILRCVPISNHLYFYWYRQILGQKVEFLVSFYNNEISEKSEIFDDQFSVERPDGSNFTLKIRSTKLEDSAMYFCASTEGLSRGKQFFGPGTRLTVL.

The chain employs TRBV4-1 and TRBJ1-1; D is perhaps TRBD1 (5 bases). CDR3 length: 15 residues. Germline V gene sequence: CDR1 MGHRA, CDR2 YSYEKL. The V and J ends lost 1 base and 3 bases respectively, with 12 bases between them. The CDR3 loop reads CASSQGGRADTEAFF. The DNA for the CDR3 is TGCGCCAGCAGCCAAGGGGGCAGGGCAGACACTGAAGCTTTCTTT.

V and J are TRBV18 and TRBJ2-5, with 11 bases matching TRBD1. CDR3 size: 16 residues. With V trimmed by 4 bases and J by 5 bases, 9 bases remained unmatched. CDR1 and CDR2 from the germline V gene are KGHSH and LQKENI. The CDR3 region is CASSRNPGQGVETQYF. The CDR3 DNA reads as TGTGCCAGCTCACGAAATCCGGGACAGGGGGTTGAGACCCAGTACTTC.